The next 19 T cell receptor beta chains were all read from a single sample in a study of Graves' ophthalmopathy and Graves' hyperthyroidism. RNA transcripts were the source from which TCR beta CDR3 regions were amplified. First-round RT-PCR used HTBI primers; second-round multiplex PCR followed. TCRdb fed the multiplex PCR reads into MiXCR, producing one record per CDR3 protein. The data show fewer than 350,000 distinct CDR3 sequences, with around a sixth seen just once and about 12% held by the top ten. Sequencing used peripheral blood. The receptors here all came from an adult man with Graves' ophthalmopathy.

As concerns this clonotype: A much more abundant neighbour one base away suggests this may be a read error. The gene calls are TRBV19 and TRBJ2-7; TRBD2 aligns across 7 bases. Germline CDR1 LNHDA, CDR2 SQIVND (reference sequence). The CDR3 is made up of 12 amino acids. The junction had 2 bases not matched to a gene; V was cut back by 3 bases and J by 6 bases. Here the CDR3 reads CASSIWGGEQYF. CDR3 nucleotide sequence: TGTGCCAGTAGTATTTGGGGGGGCGAGCAGTACTTC. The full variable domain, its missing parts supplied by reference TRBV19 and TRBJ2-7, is DGGITQSPKYLFRKEGQNVTLSCEQNLNHDAMYWYRQDPGQGLRLIYYSQIVNDFQKGDIAEGYSVSREKKESFPLTVTSAQKNPTAFYLCASSIWGGEQYFGPGTRLTVT.

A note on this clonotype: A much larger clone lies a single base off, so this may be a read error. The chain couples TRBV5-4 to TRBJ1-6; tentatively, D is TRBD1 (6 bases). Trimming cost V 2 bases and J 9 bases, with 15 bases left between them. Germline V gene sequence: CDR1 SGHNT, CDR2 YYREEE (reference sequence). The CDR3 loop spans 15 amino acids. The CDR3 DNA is TGTGCCAGCAGCTTTCGGACAGACTTTAGTTCACCCCTCCACTTT. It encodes CASSFRTDFSSPLHF.

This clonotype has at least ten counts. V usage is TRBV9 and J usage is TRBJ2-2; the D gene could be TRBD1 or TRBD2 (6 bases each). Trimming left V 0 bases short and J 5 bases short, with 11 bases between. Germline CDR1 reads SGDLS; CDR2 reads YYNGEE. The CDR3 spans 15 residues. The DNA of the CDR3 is TGTGCCAGCAGCGTAGTACAGGGAGGAACCGGGGAGCTGTTTTTT. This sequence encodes CASSVVQGGTGELFF.

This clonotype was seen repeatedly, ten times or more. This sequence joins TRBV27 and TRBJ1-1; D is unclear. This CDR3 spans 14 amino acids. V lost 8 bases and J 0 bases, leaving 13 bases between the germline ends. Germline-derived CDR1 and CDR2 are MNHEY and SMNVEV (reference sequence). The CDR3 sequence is CASGNLGMNTEAFF. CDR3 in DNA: TGTGCCAGCGGCAACTTGGGGATGAACACTGAAGCTTTCTTT.

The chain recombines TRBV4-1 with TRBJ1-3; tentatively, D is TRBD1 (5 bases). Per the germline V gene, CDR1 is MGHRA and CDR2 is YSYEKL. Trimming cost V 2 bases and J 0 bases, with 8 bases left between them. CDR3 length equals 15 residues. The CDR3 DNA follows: TGCGCCAGCAGCCAAAAAACAGGCTCTGGAAACACCATATATTTT. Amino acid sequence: CASSQKTGSGNTIYF.

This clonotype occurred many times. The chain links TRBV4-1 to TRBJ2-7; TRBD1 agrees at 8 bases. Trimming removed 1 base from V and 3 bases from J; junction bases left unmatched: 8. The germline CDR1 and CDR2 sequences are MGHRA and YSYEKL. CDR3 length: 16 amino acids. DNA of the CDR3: TGCGCCAGCAGCCAAGCTCCGGGACAGGCAGTCTACGAGCAGTACTTC. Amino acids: CASSQAPGQAVYEQYF.

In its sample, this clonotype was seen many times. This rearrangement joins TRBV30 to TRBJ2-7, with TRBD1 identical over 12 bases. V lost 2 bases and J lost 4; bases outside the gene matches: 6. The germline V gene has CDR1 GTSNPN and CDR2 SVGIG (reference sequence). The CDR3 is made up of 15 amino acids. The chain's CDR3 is CAWSRDRGRKYEQYF. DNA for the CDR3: TGTGCCTGGAGTCGGGACAGGGGGCGAAAGTACGAGCAGTACTTC. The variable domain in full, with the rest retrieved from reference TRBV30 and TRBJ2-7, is SQTIHQWPATLVQPVGSPLSLECTVEGTSNPNLYWYRQAAGRGLQLLFYSVGIGQISSEVPQNLSASRPQDRQFILSSKKLLLSDSGFYLCAWSRDRGRKYEQYFGPGTRLTVT.

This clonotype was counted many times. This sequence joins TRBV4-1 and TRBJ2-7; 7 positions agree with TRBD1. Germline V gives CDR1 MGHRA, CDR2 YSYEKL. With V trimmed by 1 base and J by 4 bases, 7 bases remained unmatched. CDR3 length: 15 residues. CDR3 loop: CASSQGQTGVYEQYF. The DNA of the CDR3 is TGCGCCAGCAGCCAAGGACAAACAGGGGTTTACGAGCAGTACTTC.

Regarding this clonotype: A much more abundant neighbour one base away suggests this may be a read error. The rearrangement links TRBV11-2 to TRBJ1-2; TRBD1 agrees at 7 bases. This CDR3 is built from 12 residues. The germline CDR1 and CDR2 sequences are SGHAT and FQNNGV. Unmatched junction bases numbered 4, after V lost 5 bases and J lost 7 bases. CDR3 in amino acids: CASSIGTAGYTF. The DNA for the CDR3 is TGTGCCAGCAGCATCGGGACAGCTGGCTACACCTTC.

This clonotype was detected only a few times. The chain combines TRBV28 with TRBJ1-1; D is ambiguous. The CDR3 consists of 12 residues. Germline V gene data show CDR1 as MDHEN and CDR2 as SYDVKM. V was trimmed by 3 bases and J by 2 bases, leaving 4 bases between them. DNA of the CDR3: TGTGCCAGCAGTTTCATCAACACTGAAGCTTTCTTT. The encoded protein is CASSFINTEAFF.

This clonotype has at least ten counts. The DNA of the CDR3 is TGTGCCAGCAGTTACGGGTTAAGCAATCAGCCCCAGCATTTT. Translation gives CASSYGLSNQPQHF. The chain has TRBV6-2 or TRBV6-3 and TRBJ1-5; D not resolved. The ends were cut back, 2 bases at V and 1 base at J, with 6 bases in the middle. The CDR3 is 14 residues long. CDR1 MNHEY and CDR2 SVGEGT come from the germline V gene.

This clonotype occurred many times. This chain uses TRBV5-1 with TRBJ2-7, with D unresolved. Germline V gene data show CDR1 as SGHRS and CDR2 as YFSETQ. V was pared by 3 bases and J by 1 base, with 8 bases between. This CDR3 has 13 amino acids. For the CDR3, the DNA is TGCGCCAGCAGCTCGGATTGGTCCTACGAGCAGTACTTC. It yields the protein CASSSDWSYEQYF. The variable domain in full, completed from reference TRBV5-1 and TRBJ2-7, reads KAGVTQTPRYLIKTRGQQVTLSCSPISGHRSVSWYQQTPGQGLQFLFEYFSETQRNKGNFPGRFSGRQFSNSRSEMNVSTLELGDSALYLCASSSDWSYEQYFGPGTRLTVT.

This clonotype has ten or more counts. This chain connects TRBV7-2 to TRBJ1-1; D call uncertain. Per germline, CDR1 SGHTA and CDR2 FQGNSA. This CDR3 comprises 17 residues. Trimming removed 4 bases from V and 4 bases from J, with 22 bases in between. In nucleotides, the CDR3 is TGTGCCAGCAGCTCGAACAAACGGGCGGGTATTCGCACTGAAGCTTTCTTT. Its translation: CASSSNKRAGIRTEAFF. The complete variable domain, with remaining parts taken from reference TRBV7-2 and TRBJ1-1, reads GAGVSQSPSNKVTEKGKDVELRCDPISGHTALYWYRQSLGQGLEFLIYFQGNSAPDKSGLPSDRFSAERTGGSVSTLTIQRTQQEDSAVYLCASSSNKRAGIRTEAFFGQGTRLTVV.

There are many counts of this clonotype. CDR3 coding DNA: TGTGCCAGCAGTGAGGTGGGCTTGGCAGGACATCAGCCCCAGCATTTT. This codes for CASSEVGLAGHQPQHF. The chain has TRBV6-1 and TRBJ1-5; D unclear. The CDR3 is 16 amino acids. V was trimmed by 3 bases and J by 5 bases, leaving 17 bases between them. Germline V CDR1 and CDR2: MNHNS, SASEGT.

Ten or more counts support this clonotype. The CDR3 sequence is CASSLNRGSLDMNTEAFF. The CDR3 nucleotides are TGCGCCAGCAGCTTGAACAGGGGGAGCCTCGACATGAACACTGAAGCTTTCTTT. The chain recombines TRBV5-1 with TRBJ1-1; 8 bases agree with TRBD1. Per the germline V gene, CDR1 is SGHRS and CDR2 is YFSETQ. V lost 1 base, J lost 0 bases, and 11 bases stayed unmatched. The length of the CDR3 is 18 residues.

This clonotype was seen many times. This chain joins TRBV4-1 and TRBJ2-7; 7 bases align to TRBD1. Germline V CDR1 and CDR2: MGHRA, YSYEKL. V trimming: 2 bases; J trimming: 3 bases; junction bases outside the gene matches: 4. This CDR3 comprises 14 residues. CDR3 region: CASSQPQGHYEQYF. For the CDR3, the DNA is TGCGCCAGCAGCCAACCACAGGGGCACTACGAGCAGTACTTC.

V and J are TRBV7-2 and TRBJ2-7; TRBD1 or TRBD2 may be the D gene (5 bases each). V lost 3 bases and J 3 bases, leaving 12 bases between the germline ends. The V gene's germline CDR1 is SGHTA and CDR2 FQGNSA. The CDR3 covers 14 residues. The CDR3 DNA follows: TGTGCCAGCAGCTTCCAGGGACCTTACTACGAGCAGTACTTC. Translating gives CASSFQGPYYEQYF.

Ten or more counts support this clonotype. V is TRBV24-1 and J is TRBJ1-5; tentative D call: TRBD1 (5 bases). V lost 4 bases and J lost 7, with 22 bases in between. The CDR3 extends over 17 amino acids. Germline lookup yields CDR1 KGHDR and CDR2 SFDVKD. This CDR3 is CATSDPKTGTIDQPQHF. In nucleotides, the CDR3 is TGTGCCACCAGTGACCCGAAGACCGGGACTATCGACCAGCCCCAGCATTTT.

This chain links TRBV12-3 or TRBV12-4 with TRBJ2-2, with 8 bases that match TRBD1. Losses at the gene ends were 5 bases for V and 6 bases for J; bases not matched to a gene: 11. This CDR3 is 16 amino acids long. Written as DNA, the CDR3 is TGTGCCAGCAGTGGAGGTATCAGGACAGGGCCCGGGGAGCTGTTTTTT. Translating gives CASSGGIRTGPGELFF.